This T cell receptor beta chain was found in a study of PD-L1 blockade in urothelial cancer. Using immunoSEQ multiplex PCR, the repertoire was profiled, and TCRdb retains in-frame clones only, with some absent. Altogether some 120,000 clones are present, under 95% being singletons, with the ten largest covering approximately 3.8%. The CDR3 runs to 15 residues. Unmatched junction bases numbered 3, after V lost 0 bases and J lost 2 bases. The germline V gene encodes CDR1 SGDLS and CDR2 YYNGEE. Time point in this sample: peripheral blood 6 weeks after treatment start. The sample was PBMCs, taken around atezolizumab (anti-PD-L1) treatment. The chain has TRBV9 and TRBJ2-3; TRBD2 matches at 7 bases. The TCR originated in a man in his 60s with urothelial cancer. CDR3 sequence reads: CASSVGGGDTDTQYF. In nucleotides, the CDR3 is TGTGCCAGCAGCGTAGGCGGGGGAGACACAGATACGCAGTATTTT.